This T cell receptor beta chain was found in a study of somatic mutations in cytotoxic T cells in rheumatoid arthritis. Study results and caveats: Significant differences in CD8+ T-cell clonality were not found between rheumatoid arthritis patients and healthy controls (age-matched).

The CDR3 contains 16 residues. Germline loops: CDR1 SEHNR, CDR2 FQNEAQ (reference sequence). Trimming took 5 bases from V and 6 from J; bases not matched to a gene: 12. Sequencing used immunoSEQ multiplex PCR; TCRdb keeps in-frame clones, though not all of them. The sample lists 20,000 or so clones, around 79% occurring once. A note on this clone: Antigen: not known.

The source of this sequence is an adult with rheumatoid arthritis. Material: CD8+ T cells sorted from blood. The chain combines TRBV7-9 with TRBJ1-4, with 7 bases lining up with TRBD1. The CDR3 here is CASSTSPDRADEKLFF. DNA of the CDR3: TGTGCCAGCAGCACCTCCCCTGACAGGGCGGATGAAAAACTGTTTTTT.